This TCR beta chain was sequenced for a study of blood T cells in healthy people across ages. General observations from the study: While age rose, TCR beta diversity per million T cells dropped in a roughly linear way.

This clonotype was seen a handful of times. Its specificity is not known. The total RNA that was extracted per sample amounted to at least 5 micrograms. Using a J-beta primer mix together with a sample-barcoded 5' primer, a second PCR was run for about 6 to 11 cycles. TCRdb re-called the 5' RACE reads through MiXCR, storing one row per CDR3 protein. Of hundreds of thousands of distinct CDR3 sequences in the sample, roughly 58% were seen once. Per the germline V gene, CDR1 is MNHEY and CDR2 is SVGAGI. CDR3 length equals 12 residues. V shed 4 bases, J shed 10 bases, and the junction held 7 bases outside the gene matches.

This TCR derives from a man between 60 and 75 years old in good health. This sequence joins TRBV6-5 and TRBJ2-7; 7 bases fit TRBD1. The sequenced sample was blood. The CDR3 sequence: CASSWATGEQYF. Here the CDR3 DNA reads TGTGCCAGCAGTTGGGCCACAGGGGAACAGTACTTC.